These 23 T cell receptor beta chains share one sample of origin, sequenced in a study of blood T cell repertoires in COVID-19. Sequencing used immunoSEQ multiplex PCR; TCRdb keeps in-frame clones, though not all of them. Here the sample spans some 390,000 clones, more than 85% being singletons. What was sequenced was peripheral blood. These receptors came from a human donor in a cohort sampled during active COVID-19.

V and J are TRBV6-4 and TRBJ2-7; no clear D gene. V dropped 3 bases and J dropped 5 bases, with 14 bases sitting between them. CDR1 and CDR2 from the germline V gene are MRHNA and SNTAGT. This CDR3 is 14 amino acids long. DNA for the CDR3: TGTGCCAGCAGTGAGGCCAAATACCCCGACGAGCAGTACTTC. Translating gives CASSEAKYPDEQYF.

The CDR3 is CASSQTGRTEAFF. The CDR3 DNA reads as TGCGCCAGCAGCCAAACAGGGCGTACTGAAGCTTTCTTT. V and J are TRBV5-1 and TRBJ1-1; tentatively, D is TRBD1 (6 bases). V shed 4 bases and J shed 5 bases, with 12 bases lying between them. Looked up from germline, CDR1 is SGHRS and CDR2 is YFSETQ. There are 13 residues in the CDR3. The entire variable domain, with the rest obtained from reference TRBV5-1 and TRBJ1-1, is as follows: KAGVTQTPRYLIKTRGQQVTLSCSPISGHRSVSWYQQTPGQGLQFLFEYFSETQRNKGNFPGRFSGRQFSNSRSEMNVSTLELGDSALYLCASSQTGRTEAFFGQGTRLTVV.

There are a few counts of this clone. This rearrangement joins TRBV7-3 to TRBJ2-2, with D uncertain. Germline CDR1 and CDR2: SGHTA and FQGTGA. Trimming left V 2 bases short and J 4 bases short, with 8 bases between. The CDR3 is 14 amino acids. This CDR3 reads CASSLFDITGELFF. DNA for the CDR3: TGTGCCAGCAGCTTATTCGACATCACCGGGGAGCTGTTTTTT.

The chain recombines TRBV18 with TRBJ2-1, with D unclear. Trimming cost V 5 bases and J 8 bases, with 7 bases left between them. From germline, CDR1 is KGHSH and CDR2 LQKENI. This CDR3 spans 11 amino acids. This CDR3 is CASSVFDEQFF. In nucleotides, the CDR3 is TGTGCCAGCTCAGTTTTCGATGAGCAGTTCTTC. Combining the CDR3 with reference TRBV18 and TRBJ2-1 gives the whole variable domain NAGVMQNPRHLVRRRGQEARLRCSPMKGHSHVYWYRQLPEEGLKFMVYLQKENIIDESGMPKERFSAEFPKEGPSILRIQQVVRGDSAAYFCASSVFDEQFFGPGTRLTVL.

The rearrangement uses TRBV2 and TRBJ1-3; TRBD1 agrees at 9 bases. Losses at the gene ends were 5 bases for V and 8 bases for J; bases not matched to a gene: 10. Germline V CDR1 and CDR2: SNHLY, FYNNEI. CDR3 length: 15 amino acids. The CDR3 loop is CASSPPWDRVDTIYF. CDR3 bases: TGTGCCAGCAGTCCCCCGTGGGACAGGGTTGACACCATATATTTT.

The chain is built from TRBV6-1 and TRBJ2-5; the D gene is possibly TRBD1 (6 bases). This CDR3 region has 14 residues. Trimming took 1 base from V and 3 from J, leaving 9 bases between them. CDR1 is MNHNS and CDR2 is SASEGT in the germline V gene. DNA for the CDR3: TGTGCCAGCAGTGAAGTTTACAGGGAAGAGACCCAGTACTTC. This translates into CASSEVYREETQYF.

The chain combines TRBV19 with TRBJ2-3; 8 bases match TRBD1. CDR1 and CDR2 from the germline V gene are LNHDA and SQIVND (reference sequence). The trim removed 5 bases at V and 2 bases at J, leaving 9 bases unmatched. This CDR3 is built from 16 residues. The CDR3 nucleotides read TGTGCCAGTAGTTTAGGACCAGGGGGCTTCACAGATACGCAGTATTTT. This gives the protein CASSLGPGGFTDTQYF. The complete variable domain, with remaining parts taken from reference TRBV19 and TRBJ2-3, reads DGGITQSPKYLFRKEGQNVTLSCEQNLNHDAMYWYRQDPGQGLRLIYYSQIVNDFQKGDIAEGYSVSREKKESFPLTVTSAQKNPTAFYLCASSLGPGGFTDTQYFGPGTRLTVL.

V usage is TRBV6-2 or TRBV6-3 and J usage is TRBJ1-5; TRBD1 aligns across 9 bases. From germline, CDR1 is MNHEY and CDR2 SVGEGT. The V and J ends lost 2 bases and 4 bases, in that order; junction bases with no gene match: 9. This CDR3 is 17 amino acids long. CDR3 DNA sequence: TGTGCCAGCAGTTACACCCGCGGGACAGGGATGAATCAGCCCCAGCATTTT. Amino acid sequence: CASSYTRGTGMNQPQHF.

This clone has a handful of counts. The J gene is TRBJ1-1, the V gene TRBV6-5; 8 bases line up with TRBD1. CDR1 is MNHEY, CDR2 SVGAGI, per germline. Losses at the gene ends were 11 bases for V and 0 bases for J; bases not matched to a gene: 5. This CDR3 is built from 13 residues. The CDR3 region has the DNA TGTGCCGCTACAGGGGGACTGAACACTGAAGCTTTCTTT. This gives the protein CAATGGLNTEAFF.

At least ten counts were recorded for this clone. The chain carries TRBV7-8 and TRBJ2-2; 7 bases are shared with TRBD1. With 5 bases clipped from V and 2 bases from J, the junction kept 5 bases outside the gene matches. The CDR3 extends over 15 amino acids. Germline assignment: CDR1 SGHVS and CDR2 FQNEAQ. The CDR3 loop reads CASSRDRVNTGELFF. CDR3 DNA: TGTGCCAGCAGCCGGGACAGAGTAAACACCGGGGAGCTGTTTTTT.

The V and J genes are TRBV4-1 and TRBJ1-2; 12 nucleotides align to TRBD1. The V segment lost 1 base and the J segment 6 bases; nucleotides outside the gene matches: 3. The length of the CDR3 is 15 residues. Germline lookup yields CDR1 MGHRA and CDR2 YSYEKL. The CDR3 is CASSQGDRGRNGYTF. The CDR3 DNA reads as TGCGCCAGCAGCCAAGGGGACAGGGGGCGGAATGGCTACACCTTC.

This chain links TRBV5-4 with TRBJ1-1; 8 bases are shared with TRBD1. V was pared by 4 bases and J by 2 bases, with 10 bases of the junction left unmatched. The CDR3 is 16 amino acids. The germline V gene has CDR1 SGHNT and CDR2 YYREEE (reference sequence). CDR3 coding DNA: TGTGCCAGCAGCGCGGACAGGGCCCGTCCAAACACTGAAGCTTTCTTT. Translation: CASSADRARPNTEAFF.

This chain joins TRBV10-3 and TRBJ2-5; TRBD1 matches 7 bases. The CDR3 covers 14 residues. Trimming at V came to 5 bases and at J to 6 bases, leaving 9 bases not matched to a gene. CDR1 is ENHRY and CDR2 is SYGVKD in the germline V gene. The CDR3 DNA follows: TGTGCCATCAGTAGTACAGGGGTAGAAAAGACCCAGTACTTC. It specifies CAISSTGVEKTQYF.

This rearrangement joins TRBV14 to TRBJ1-2, with 7 bases fitting TRBD1. The CDR3 is 15 residues long. From germline, CDR1 is SGHDN and CDR2 FVKESK. Trimming at V came to 1 base and at J to 3 bases, leaving 5 bases not matched to a gene. Here the CDR3 reads CASSQGYRGHYGYTF. The CDR3 DNA is TGTGCCAGCAGCCAAGGGTACAGGGGACACTATGGCTACACCTTC.

The V gene is TRBV4-2, the J gene TRBJ1-6; no definite D call. The CDR3 extends over 17 amino acids. V was shortened by 0 bases and J by 6 bases, with 15 bases between the two germline ends. CDR1 and CDR2 from the germline V gene are LGHNA and YNFKEQ. For the CDR3, the DNA is TGTGCCAGCAGCCAAGACCCGCCCCGGGTTTCTAATTCACCCCTCCACTTT. It is translated as CASSQDPPRVSNSPLHF.

This chain uses TRBV27 with TRBJ1-6, with D unclear. Germline V gives CDR1 MNHEY, CDR2 SMNVEV (reference sequence). The CDR3 extends over 16 amino acids. The germline V and J ends were trimmed by 0 bases and 6 bases, with 12 bases remaining between them. CDR3 loop: CASSLSGGQVNSPLHF. The CDR3 DNA reads as TGTGCCAGCAGTTTATCAGGAGGGCAGGTTAATTCACCCCTCCACTTT.

This chain joins TRBV4-1 and TRBJ2-3, with 7 bases matching TRBD1. CDR1 and CDR2 (germline): MGHRA, YSYEKL. The ends lost 4 bases at V and 4 bases at J; junction bases unmatched: 8. The CDR3 length is 15 residues. In DNA, the CDR3 is TGCGCCAGCAGCCTAAACCCACAGGGGTCAGATACGCAGTATTTT. Translation: CASSLNPQGSDTQYF.

The chain is built from TRBV7-9 and TRBJ2-7; D unclear. Trimming cost V 1 base and J 1 base, with 14 bases left between them. The CDR3 covers 16 residues. CDR1 and CDR2 (germline): SEHNR, FQNEAQ (reference sequence). The CDR3 is CASSLDLRDRSYEQYF. In DNA form, the CDR3 reads TGTGCCAGCAGCTTAGATTTGAGAGATCGATCCTACGAGCAGTACTTC.

J is TRBJ2-7 and V is TRBV20-1; D is uncertain. V was trimmed by 6 bases and J by 3 bases, leaving 9 bases between them. The length of the CDR3 is 11 residues. The germline V gene encodes CDR1 DFQATT and CDR2 SNEGSKA (reference sequence). The CDR3 DNA is TGCAGTGCCTACTTGAACTACGAGCAGTACTTC. This sequence encodes CSAYLNYEQYF.

V is TRBV11-2 and J is TRBJ1-1; 8 bases align to TRBD1. The CDR3 loop spans 16 amino acids. Looked up from germline, CDR1 is SGHAT and CDR2 is FQNNGV. Trimming at V came to 4 bases and at J to 4 bases, leaving 11 bases not matched to a gene. For the CDR3, the DNA is TGTGCCAGCAGCTCTGGGGCAGGGGGCCGGGGCACTGAAGCTTTCTTT. This sequence encodes CASSSGAGGRGTEAFF.

V usage is TRBV11-2 and J usage is TRBJ2-7, with 8 bases aligning to TRBD1. The CDR3 is made up of 14 amino acids. CDR1 and CDR2 (germline): SGHAT, FQNNGV. V shed 4 bases and J 2 bases; nucleotides not matched to a gene: 4. The CDR3, as DNA: TGTGCCAGCAGCTCCGGGACAGGAGCCTACGAGCAGTACTTC. Amino acid sequence: CASSSGTGAYEQYF. Combining the CDR3 with reference TRBV11-2 and TRBJ2-7 gives the whole variable domain EAGVAQSPRYKIIEKRQSVAFWCNPISGHATLYWYQQILGQGPKLLIQFQNNGVVDDSQLPKDRFSAERLKGVDSTLKIQPAKLEDSAVYLCASSSGTGAYEQYFGPGTRLTVT.

The rearrangement joins TRBV30 to TRBJ1-1; tentatively, D is TRBD1 (5 bases). Trimming stripped 3 bases from V and 1 base from J, with 21 bases between. The CDR3 is 17 residues long. CDR1 GTSNPN and CDR2 SVGIG come from the germline V gene (reference sequence). The CDR3 region has the DNA TGTGCCTGGAGCCCATTTATCCAGGGACTTCCGAACACTGAAGCTTTCTTT. It is translated as CAWSPFIQGLPNTEAFF. Full variable domain (rest looked up from reference TRBV30 and TRBJ1-1): SQTIHQWPATLVQPVGSPLSLECTVEGTSNPNLYWYRQAAGRGLQLLFYSVGIGQISSEVPQNLSASRPQDRQFILSSKKLLLSDSGFYLCAWSPFIQGLPNTEAFFGQGTRLTVV.

V gene TRBV19 combines with J gene TRBJ1-4; maybe TRBD1 (6 bases). V lost 6 bases to trimming and J lost 7 bases, with 18 bases between them. This CDR3 spans 15 amino acids. From germline, CDR1 is LNHDA and CDR2 SQIVND (reference sequence). This CDR3 reads CASRRHRDNPEKLFF. The CDR3 DNA follows: TGTGCCAGTAGACGACACCGGGACAATCCTGAAAAACTGTTTTTT.